One T cell receptor beta chain is described in this entry. Measured with immunoSEQ multiplex PCR; TCRdb has only the in-frame clones, and not every one. There are about 6,900 clones in the sample; about 84% occur only once, and more than 7% lies in the top ten. This CDR3 is 15 amino acids long. J gave up 2 bases and V 2 bases, and 5 bases lay outside the gene matches. Germline CDR1 is LNHDA and CDR2 is SQIVND (reference sequence). Treatment meaning: randomized to nivolumab then ipilimumab (arm A) or the reverse (arm B). None of the patients previously received DNA-damaging chemotherapy. Sorted cells were live CD3+CD8+, lacking CD19 and CD56, from PBMCs. The source of the sample is a study of sequential checkpoint blockade in melanoma. Study-wide context: First-line arms were nivolumab then ipilimumab, or the reverse, randomized 1:1. Maintenance nivolumab came after either treatment sequence.

This receptor was identified in a human donor with melanoma. This specimen was CD8+ T cells sorted from blood (inferred from file names), taken from a patient given nivolumab and ipilimumab in sequence. The gene calls are TRBV19 and TRBJ2-7; 8 bases map to TRBD2. CDR3 DNA: TGTGCCAGTAGTATAAGGCCAGCGGGAGCCTACGAGCAGTACTTC. This encodes CASSIRPAGAYEQYF. Full variable domain (missing parts from reference TRBV19 and TRBJ2-7): DGGITQSPKYLFRKEGQNVTLSCEQNLNHDAMYWYRQDPGQGLRLIYYSQIVNDFQKGDIAEGYSVSREKKESFPLTVTSAQKNPTAFYLCASSIRPAGAYEQYFGPGTRLTVT.